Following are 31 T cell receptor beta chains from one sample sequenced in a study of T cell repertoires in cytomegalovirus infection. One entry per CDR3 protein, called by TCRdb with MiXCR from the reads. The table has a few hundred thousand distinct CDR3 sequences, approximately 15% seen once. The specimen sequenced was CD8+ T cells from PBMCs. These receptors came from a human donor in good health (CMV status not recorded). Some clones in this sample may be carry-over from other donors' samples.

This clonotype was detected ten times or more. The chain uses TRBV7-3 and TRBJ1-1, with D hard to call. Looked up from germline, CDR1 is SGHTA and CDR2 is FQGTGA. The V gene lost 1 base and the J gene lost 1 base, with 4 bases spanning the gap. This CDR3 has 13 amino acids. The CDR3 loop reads CASSLIANTEAFF. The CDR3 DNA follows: TGTGCCAGCAGCTTAATCGCGAACACTGAAGCTTTCTTT.

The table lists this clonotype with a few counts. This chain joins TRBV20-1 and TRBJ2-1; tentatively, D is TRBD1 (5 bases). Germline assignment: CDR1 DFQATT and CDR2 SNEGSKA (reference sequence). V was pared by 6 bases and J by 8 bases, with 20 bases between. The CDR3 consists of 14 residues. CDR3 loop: CSATQNTGLDEQFF. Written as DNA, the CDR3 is TGCAGTGCCACTCAAAATACAGGTCTGGATGAGCAGTTCTTC.

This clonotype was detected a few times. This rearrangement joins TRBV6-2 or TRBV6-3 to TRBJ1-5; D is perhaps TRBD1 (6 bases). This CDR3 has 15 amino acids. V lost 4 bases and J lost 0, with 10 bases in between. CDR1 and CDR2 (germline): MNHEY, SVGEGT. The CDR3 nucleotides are TGTGCCAGCAGTTTGGGGGCTTATAGCAATCAGCCCCAGCATTTT. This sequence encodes CASSLGAYSNQPQHF.

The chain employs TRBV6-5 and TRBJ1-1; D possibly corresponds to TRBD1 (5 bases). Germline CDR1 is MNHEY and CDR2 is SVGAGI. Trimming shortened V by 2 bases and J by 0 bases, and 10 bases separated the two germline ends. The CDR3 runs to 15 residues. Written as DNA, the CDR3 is TGTGCCAGCAGTTACCAACGGACAATGAACACTGAAGCTTTCTTT. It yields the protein CASSYQRTMNTEAFF.

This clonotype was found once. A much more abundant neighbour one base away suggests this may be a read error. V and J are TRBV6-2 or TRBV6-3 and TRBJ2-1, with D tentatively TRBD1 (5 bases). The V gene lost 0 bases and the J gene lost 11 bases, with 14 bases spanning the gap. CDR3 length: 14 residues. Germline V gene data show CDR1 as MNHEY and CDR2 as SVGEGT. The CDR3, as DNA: TGTGCCAGCAGTTACTCAGGGGCGCTGGGTAAGCAGTTCTTC. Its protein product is CASSYSGALGKQFF.

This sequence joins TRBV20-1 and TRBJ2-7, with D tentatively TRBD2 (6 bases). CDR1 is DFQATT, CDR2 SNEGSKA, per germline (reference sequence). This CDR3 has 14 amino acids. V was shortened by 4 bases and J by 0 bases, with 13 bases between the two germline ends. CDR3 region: CSAMEPGLSYEQYF. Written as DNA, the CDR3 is TGCAGTGCTATGGAGCCGGGACTCTCCTACGAGCAGTACTTC.

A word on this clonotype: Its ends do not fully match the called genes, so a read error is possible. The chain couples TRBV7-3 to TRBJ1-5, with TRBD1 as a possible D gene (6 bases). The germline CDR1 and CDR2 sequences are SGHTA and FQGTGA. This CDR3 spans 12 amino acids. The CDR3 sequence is CASSSTGAPQRF. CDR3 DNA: TGTGCCAGCAGCTCAACGGGGGCGCCCCAGCGTTTT. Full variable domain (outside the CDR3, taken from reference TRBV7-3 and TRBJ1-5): GAGVSQTPSNKVTEKGKYVELRCDPISGHTALYWYRQSLGQGPEFLIYFQGTGAADDSGLPNDRFFAVRPEGSVSTLKIQRTERGDSAVYLCASSSTGAPQRFGDGTRLSIL.

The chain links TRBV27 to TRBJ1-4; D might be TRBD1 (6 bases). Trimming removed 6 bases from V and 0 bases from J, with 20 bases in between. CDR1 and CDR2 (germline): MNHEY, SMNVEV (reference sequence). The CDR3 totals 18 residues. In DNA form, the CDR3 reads TGTGCCAGCAGCCCGACCCTTATACAGGGAGCAACTAATGAAAAACTGTTTTTT. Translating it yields CASSPTLIQGATNEKLFF.

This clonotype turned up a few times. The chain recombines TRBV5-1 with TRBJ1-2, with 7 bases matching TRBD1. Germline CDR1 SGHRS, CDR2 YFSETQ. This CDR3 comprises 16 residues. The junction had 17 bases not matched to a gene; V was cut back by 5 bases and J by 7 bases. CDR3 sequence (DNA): TGCGCCAGCAGTTGGCGGGACAGCCCCAGAGGGTCTGGCTACACCTTC. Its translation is CASSWRDSPRGSGYTF.

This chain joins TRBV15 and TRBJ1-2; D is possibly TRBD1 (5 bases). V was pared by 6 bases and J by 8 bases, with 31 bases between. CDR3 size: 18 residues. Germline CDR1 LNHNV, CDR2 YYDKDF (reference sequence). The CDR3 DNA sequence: TGTGCCACCAGGGAGGGGCCTTATACGATAAAAACCCTCGCGGGCTACACCTTC. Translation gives CATREGPYTIKTLAGYTF.

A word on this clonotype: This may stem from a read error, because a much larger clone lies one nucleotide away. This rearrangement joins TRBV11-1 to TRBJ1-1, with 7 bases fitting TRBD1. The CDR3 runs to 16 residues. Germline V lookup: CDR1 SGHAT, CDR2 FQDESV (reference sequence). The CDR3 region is CASSLEVGQPNTEASF. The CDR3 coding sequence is TGTGCCAGCAGCTTAGAAGTGGGACAGCCAAACACTGAAGCTTCCTTT.

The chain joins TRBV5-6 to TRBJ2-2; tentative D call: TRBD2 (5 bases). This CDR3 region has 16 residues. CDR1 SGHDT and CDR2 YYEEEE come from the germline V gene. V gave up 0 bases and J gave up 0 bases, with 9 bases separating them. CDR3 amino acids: CASSLDRLPNTGELFF. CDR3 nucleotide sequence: TGTGCCAGCAGCTTGGATCGACTACCGAACACCGGGGAGCTGTTTTTT. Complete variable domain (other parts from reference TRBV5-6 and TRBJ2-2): DAGVTQSPTHLIKTRGQQVTLRCSPKSGHDTVSWYQQALGQGPQFIFQYYEEEERQRGNFPDRFSGHQFPNYSSELNVNALLLGDSALYLCASSLDRLPNTGELFFGEGSRLTVL.

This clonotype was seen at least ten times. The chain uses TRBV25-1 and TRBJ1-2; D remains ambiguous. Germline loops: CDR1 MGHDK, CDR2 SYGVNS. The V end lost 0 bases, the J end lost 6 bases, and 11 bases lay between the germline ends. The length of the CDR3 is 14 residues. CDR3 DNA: TGTGCCAGCAGTGAATATTTTGCCGAGCATGGCTACACCTTC. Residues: CASSEYFAEHGYTF.

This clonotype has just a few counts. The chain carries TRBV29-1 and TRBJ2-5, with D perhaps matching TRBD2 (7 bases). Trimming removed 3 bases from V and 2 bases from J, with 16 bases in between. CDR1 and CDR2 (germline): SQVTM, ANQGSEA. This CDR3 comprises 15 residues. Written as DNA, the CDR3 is TGCAGCGTTGATCACACGGGGGGCAAACAAGAGACCCAGTACTTC. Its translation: CSVDHTGGKQETQYF.

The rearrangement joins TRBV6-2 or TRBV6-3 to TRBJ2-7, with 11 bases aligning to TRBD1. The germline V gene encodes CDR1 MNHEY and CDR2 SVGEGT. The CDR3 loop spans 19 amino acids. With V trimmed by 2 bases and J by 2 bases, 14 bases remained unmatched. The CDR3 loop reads CASSYIGGIRTGGTYEQYF. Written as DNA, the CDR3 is TGTGCCAGCAGTTACATAGGGGGAATACGGACAGGGGGCACCTACGAGCAGTACTTC.

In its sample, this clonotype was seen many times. CDR3 in amino acids: CASSLSTGTGGLNYGYTF. In DNA, the CDR3 is TGTGCCAGCAGCTTATCTACCGGGACAGGGGGATTAAACTATGGCTACACCTTC. The V gene is TRBV7-9, the J gene TRBJ1-2; 11 bases are shared with TRBD1. The V segment lost 2 bases and the J segment 2 bases; nucleotides outside the gene matches: 10. From germline, CDR1 is SEHNR and CDR2 FQNEAQ (reference sequence). This CDR3 comprises 18 residues.

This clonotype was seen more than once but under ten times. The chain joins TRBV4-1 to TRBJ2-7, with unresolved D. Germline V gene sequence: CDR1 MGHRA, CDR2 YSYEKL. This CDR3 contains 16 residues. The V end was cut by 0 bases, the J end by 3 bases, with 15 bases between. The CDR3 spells CASSQDSLQDYYEQYF. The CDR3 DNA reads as TGCGCCAGCAGCCAAGATAGTCTCCAGGATTACTACGAGCAGTACTTC.

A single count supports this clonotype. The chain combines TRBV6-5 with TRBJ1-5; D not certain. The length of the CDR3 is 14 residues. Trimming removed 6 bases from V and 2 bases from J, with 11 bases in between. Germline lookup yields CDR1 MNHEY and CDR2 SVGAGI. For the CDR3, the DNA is TGTGCCAGCAGCGACGGATGGGGCAATCAGCCCCAGCATTTT. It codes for CASSDGWGNQPQHF.

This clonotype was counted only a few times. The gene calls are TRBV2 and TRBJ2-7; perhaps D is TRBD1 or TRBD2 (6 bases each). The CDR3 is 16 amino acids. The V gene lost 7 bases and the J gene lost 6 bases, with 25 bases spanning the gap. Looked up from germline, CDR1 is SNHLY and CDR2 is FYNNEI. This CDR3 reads CASTKSPRGGGPEQYF. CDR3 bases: TGTGCCAGCACCAAAAGCCCTCGAGGAGGGGGACCCGAGCAGTACTTC.

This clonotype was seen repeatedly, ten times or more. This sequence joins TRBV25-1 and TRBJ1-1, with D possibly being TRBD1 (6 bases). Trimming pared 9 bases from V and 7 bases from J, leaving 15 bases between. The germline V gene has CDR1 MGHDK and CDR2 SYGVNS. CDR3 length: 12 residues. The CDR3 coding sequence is TGTGCCAGTGAAAGGGGGAGGGGTGAAGCTTTCTTT. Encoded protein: CASERGRGEAFF.

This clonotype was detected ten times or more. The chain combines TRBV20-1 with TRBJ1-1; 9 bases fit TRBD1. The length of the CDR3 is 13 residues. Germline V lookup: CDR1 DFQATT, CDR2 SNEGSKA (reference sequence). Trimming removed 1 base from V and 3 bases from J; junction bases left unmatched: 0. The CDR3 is CSARGTGDTEAFF. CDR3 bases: TGCAGTGCTAGAGGGACAGGGGACACTGAAGCTTTCTTT.

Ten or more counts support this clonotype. The DNA of the CDR3 is TGCAGTGCTAGAGGGTCGGGACAGGGCCCCTACGAGCAGTACTTC. It yields the protein CSARGSGQGPYEQYF. This chain uses TRBV20-1 with TRBJ2-7; 9 bases fit TRBD1. Germline V gene data show CDR1 as DFQATT and CDR2 as SNEGSKA (reference sequence). The V and J ends lost 1 base and 2 bases, in that order; junction bases with no gene match: 6. This CDR3 region has 15 residues.

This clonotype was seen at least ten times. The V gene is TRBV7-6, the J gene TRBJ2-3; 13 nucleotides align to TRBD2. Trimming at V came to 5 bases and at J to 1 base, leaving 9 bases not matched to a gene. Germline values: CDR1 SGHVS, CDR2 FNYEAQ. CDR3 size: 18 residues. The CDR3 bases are TGTGCCAGCAGCACCGGGACTAGCGGGGACCGACGCACAGATACGCAGTATTTT. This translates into CASSTGTSGDRRTDTQYF.

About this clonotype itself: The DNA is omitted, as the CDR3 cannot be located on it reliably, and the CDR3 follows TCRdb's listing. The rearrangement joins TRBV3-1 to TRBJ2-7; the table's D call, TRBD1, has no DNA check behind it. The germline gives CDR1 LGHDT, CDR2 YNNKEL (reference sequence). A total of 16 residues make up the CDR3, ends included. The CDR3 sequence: CASSHFFGQGSNEQYF.

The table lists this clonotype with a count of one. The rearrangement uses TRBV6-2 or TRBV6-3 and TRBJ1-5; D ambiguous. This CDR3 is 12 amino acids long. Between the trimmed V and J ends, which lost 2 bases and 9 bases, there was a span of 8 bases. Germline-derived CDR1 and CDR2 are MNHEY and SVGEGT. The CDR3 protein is CASSYELLPQHF. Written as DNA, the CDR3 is TGTGCCAGCAGTTACGAGCTGTTGCCCCAGCATTTT.

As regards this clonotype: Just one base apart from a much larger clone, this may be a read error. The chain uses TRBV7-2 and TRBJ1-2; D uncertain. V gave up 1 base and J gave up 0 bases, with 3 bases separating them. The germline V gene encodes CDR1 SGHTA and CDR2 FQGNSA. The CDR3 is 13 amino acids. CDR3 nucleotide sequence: TGTACCAGCAGCTTAGAGGCTAACTATGGCTACACCTTC. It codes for CTSSLEANYGYTF.

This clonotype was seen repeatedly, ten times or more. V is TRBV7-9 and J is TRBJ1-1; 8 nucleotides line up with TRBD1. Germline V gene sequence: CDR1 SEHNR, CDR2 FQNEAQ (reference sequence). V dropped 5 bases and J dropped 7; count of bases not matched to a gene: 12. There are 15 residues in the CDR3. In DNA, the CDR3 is TGTGCCAGCAGCCCGGTAGACAGGGGAAAAAATGAAGCTTTCTTT. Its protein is CASSPVDRGKNEAFF.

The CDR3 region has the DNA TGTGCCAGCAGCCCTGGACTGGGGGACAGGGGCTACGAGCAGTACTTC. Its protein is CASSPGLGDRGYEQYF. The chain joins TRBV3-1 to TRBJ2-7; 10 positions agree with TRBD1. CDR1 and CDR2 from the germline V gene are LGHDT and YNNKEL (reference sequence). This CDR3 spans 16 amino acids. The junction had 9 bases not matched to a gene; V was cut back by 4 bases and J by 3 bases.

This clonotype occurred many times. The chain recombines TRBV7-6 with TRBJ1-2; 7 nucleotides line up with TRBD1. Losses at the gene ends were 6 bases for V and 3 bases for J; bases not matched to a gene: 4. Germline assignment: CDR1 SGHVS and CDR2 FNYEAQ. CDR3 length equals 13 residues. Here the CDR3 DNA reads TGTGCCAGCAGAGGAGACAGGGACTATGGCTACACCTTC. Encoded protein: CASRGDRDYGYTF.

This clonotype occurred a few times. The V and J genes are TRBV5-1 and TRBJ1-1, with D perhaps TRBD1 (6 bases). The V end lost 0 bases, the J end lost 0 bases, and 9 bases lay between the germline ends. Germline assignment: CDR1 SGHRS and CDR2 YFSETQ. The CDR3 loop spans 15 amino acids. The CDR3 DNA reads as TGCGCCAGCAGCTTGGACAGGGCCATGAACACTGAAGCTTTCTTT. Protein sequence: CASSLDRAMNTEAFF.

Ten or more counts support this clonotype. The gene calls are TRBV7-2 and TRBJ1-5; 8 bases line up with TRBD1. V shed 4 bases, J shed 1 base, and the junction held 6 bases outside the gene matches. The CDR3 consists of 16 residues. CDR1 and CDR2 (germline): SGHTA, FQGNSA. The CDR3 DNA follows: TGTGCCAGCAGCTCTAGTCAGGGGGCGAGCAATCAGCCCCAGCATTTT. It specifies CASSSSQGASNQPQHF.